The sequence of this TCR beta chain was determined in a study of cytotoxic CD8 clonotypes in ibrutinib-treated CLL (dated by TCRdb to the early 2020s). At the level of the whole study: In this cohort, around 15 patients were treatment-naive and fewer than 13 were relapsed/refractory, while roughly 18 had unmutated IGHV. Partial responses were observed in roughly 24 patients and complete responses in 2; after a median follow-up of around 68 months, remission was maintained in roughly 15 patients and progression was observed in 12. Samples at response were collected after a median of about twelve months of treatment, with a range of about 6 to 40 months. On average, each sample had about 260,000 productive templates and tens of thousands of productive rearrangements. Longitudinal samples were obtainable from about 30% of the roughly 86 participants in the trial. Cryopreserved peripheral blood mononuclear cells were obtained before treatment, at response, and at either sustained remission or disease progression. Every sample from remission and from progressive disease was obtained while the patients were still on ibrutinib.

About this clone itself: Its antigen is unknown. The input lacks base qualities; no much larger clone sits a single base away.

The CDR3, from cysteine to phenylalanine, totals 13 residues. Only the CDR3 DNA is retained, 39 bases long and in frame from the first base. Trimming removed 4 bases from V and 6 bases from J; the gene matches leave 3 bases unexplained. Sequences MDHEN (CDR1) and SYDVKM (CDR2) are obtained from the germline V gene. The sample's time point, from its label and the paper: roughly 12 months on ibrutinib. Approximately 2 micrograms of genomic DNA were extracted from cryopreserved PBMCs for TCR beta library preparation. Longitudinal blood samples from CLL patients on ibrutinib monotherapy underwent high-throughput TCR beta sequencing. Patients were enrolled in a phase 2 open-label single-center ibrutinib monotherapy trial. What the study reported, not specific to this receptor: An increase in clonality was observed at ibrutinib response, with clonality remaining stable during sustained remission and falling back toward baseline at progression. Sustained-remission and progressing patients did not have matched sampling times, and lymph node repertoires were not examined. Public clonotypes were found to be uncommon and were observed to contract or remain stable during treatment; the increase in clonality was shown to reflect expansion of private clonotypes at ibrutinib response. At baseline, clonality was higher than in age-matched healthy donors and showed a strong correlation with circulating CD8+ T-cell counts.

On a MiSeq, deep resolution sequencing aimed for a depth between 1 in 1 million and 1 in 200,000 T cells, with each clonotype covered 10x on average. The immunoSEQ hsTCRB Kit was used to generate TCR beta libraries. Under the source paper's analysis protocol: The data were analyzed with ImmunoSEQ Analyzer and ImmunoSEQ Data Assistant, and V, D and J gene assignments followed IMGT definitions. Clonality was computed as one minus normalized Shannon entropy of productive rearrangement frequencies, ranging from 0 to 1. Only overrepresented clonotypes making up at least 0.05% of the repertoire of each patient were included in the public clonotype analysis. Thirteen repertoires from age-matched healthy donors, obtained from immuneACCESS, served as clonality controls. The source is immuneACCESS, and TCRdb retained only in-frame sequences with V and J called. Part of the clones is not carried over; for the studies checked, unresolved V genes explain less than half of this, and the remainder is unexplained. V and J calls and clone size come straight from that table; D and trimming were deduced from the DNA. This sample is represented by some 200,000 clones; roughly 73% of them were singletons. Jointly, the top ten make up about 10% of the sample.

Recombination joined TRBV28 with TRBJ2-1, with TRBD2 matching 7 junction bases. The sequences come from PBMCs, collected after 12 months of ibrutinib treatment. This clonotype was obtained from a human donor with chronic lymphocytic leukemia. The CDR3 protein: CASSSPGGNEQFF. The base sequence is TGTGCCAGCAGTTCCCCGGGGGGCAATGAGCAGTTCTTC.